The 9 T cell receptor beta chains given below trace back to one sample, sequenced in a study of blood T cell repertoires in COVID-19. Clones were read by immunoSEQ multiplex PCR, and TCRdb kept only the in-frame ones, dropping some. The sample lists roughly 50,000 clones, under 90% seen once, with approximately 2.5% in the top ten. The sequenced sample consisted of peripheral blood. All receptors derive from a woman older than 75 with COVID-19, enrolled during active disease.

This clone has only one observation. The genes are TRBV14 and TRBJ1-4; no clear D. The CDR3 runs 14 residues. V gave up 0 bases and J gave up 8 bases, with 10 bases separating them. The germline CDR1 and CDR2 sequences are SGHDN and FVKESK. The CDR3 is CASSQDRQREKLFF. In DNA form, the CDR3 reads TGTGCCAGCAGCCAAGATAGGCAGCGGGAAAAACTGTTTTTT.

The chain has TRBV27 and TRBJ1-1; 7 bases align to TRBD1. The V gene end was trimmed by 3 bases and the J gene end by 6 bases; junction bases not matched to a gene: 7. Germline V gene data show CDR1 as MNHEY and CDR2 as SMNVEV (reference sequence). This CDR3 comprises 14 residues. CDR3 sequence reads: CASSFSRTGAEAFF. The CDR3, as DNA: TGTGCCAGCAGTTTTTCCAGGACAGGCGCTGAAGCTTTCTTT.

DNA of the CDR3: TGTGCCAGCAGCCCTCAGCGGGGTGGTACCGGGGAGCTGTTTTTT. This sequence encodes CASSPQRGGTGELFF. V usage is TRBV11-3 and J usage is TRBJ2-2; 7 bases map to TRBD2. CDR3 length: 15 residues. After removal of 5 bases from V and 5 bases from J, the junction contained 8 bases not matched to a gene. Germline-derived CDR1 and CDR2 are SGHNT and YENEEA.

This chain connects TRBV5-1 to TRBJ1-2; 7 positions agree with TRBD1. The CDR3 runs 14 residues. The V gene's germline CDR1 is SGHRS and CDR2 YFSETQ. The ends lost 0 bases at V and 8 bases at J; junction bases unmatched: 7. CDR3 nucleotide sequence: TGCGCCAGCAGCTTGGAAGCGACAGGGCACGGCTACACCTTC. It specifies CASSLEATGHGYTF.

V is TRBV5-8 and J is TRBJ1-3, with 7 bases fitting TRBD1. Germline V CDR1 and CDR2: SGHTS, YDEGEE. Trimming took 4 bases from V and 0 from J; bases not matched to a gene: 7. This CDR3 spans 16 amino acids. The CDR3 coding sequence is TGTGCCAGCAGCCTCCGGGACAGTGACTCTGGAAACACCATATATTTT. Its translation is CASSLRDSDSGNTIYF. Combining the CDR3 with reference TRBV5-8 and TRBJ1-3 gives the whole variable domain EAGVTQSPTHLIKTRGQQATLRCSPISGHTSVYWYQQALGLGLQFLLWYDEGEERNRGNFPPRFSGRQFPNYSSELNVNALELEDSALYLCASSLRDSDSGNTIYFGEGSWLTVV.

The chain couples TRBV19 to TRBJ1-5; D not resolved. This CDR3 comprises 13 residues. Germline V CDR1 and CDR2: LNHDA, SQIVND (reference sequence). V lost 4 bases and J lost 3, with 7 bases in between. This CDR3 reads CASSRQNNQPQHF. DNA of the CDR3: TGTGCCAGTAGTAGGCAGAACAATCAGCCCCAGCATTTT.

There are a few counts of this clone. This chain uses TRBV19 with TRBJ2-7; 7 bases are shared with TRBD2. The germline CDR1 and CDR2 sequences are LNHDA and SQIVND (reference sequence). The CDR3 is 15 amino acids. With 3 bases clipped from V and 6 bases from J, the junction kept 11 bases outside the gene matches. The CDR3 spells CASSIRGIAGSEQYF. In DNA form, the CDR3 reads TGTGCCAGTAGTATTCGGGGGATAGCGGGTTCCGAGCAGTACTTC.

The DNA of the CDR3 is TGTGCCACCAAAAGGGGACAGGGGGGGTTGAACACTGAAGCTTTCTTT. Its protein is CATKRGQGGLNTEAFF. This chain joins TRBV2 and TRBJ1-1; 11 bases line up with TRBD1. J was trimmed by 0 bases and V by 10 bases; bases with no gene match: 10. CDR1 is SNHLY and CDR2 is FYNNEI in the germline V gene. The CDR3 extends over 16 amino acids.

The chain recombines TRBV7-2 with TRBJ1-3; 8 nucleotides match TRBD1. The CDR3 is made up of 15 amino acids. The germline V gene encodes CDR1 SGHTA and CDR2 FQGNSA. V was pared by 4 bases and J by 4 bases, with 6 bases of the junction left unmatched. CDR3 in amino acids: CASSSNRGSGNTIYF. CDR3 nucleotide sequence: TGTGCCAGCAGCTCAAACAGGGGGTCAGGAAACACCATATATTTT.